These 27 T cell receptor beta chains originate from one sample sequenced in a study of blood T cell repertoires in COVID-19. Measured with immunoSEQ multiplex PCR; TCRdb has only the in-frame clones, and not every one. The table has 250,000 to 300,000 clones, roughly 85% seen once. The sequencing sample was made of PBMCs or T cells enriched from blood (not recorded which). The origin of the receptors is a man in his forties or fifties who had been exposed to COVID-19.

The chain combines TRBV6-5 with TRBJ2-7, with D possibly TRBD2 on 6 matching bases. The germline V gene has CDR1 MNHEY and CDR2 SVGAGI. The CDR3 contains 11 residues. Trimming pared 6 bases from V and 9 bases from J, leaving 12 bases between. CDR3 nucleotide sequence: TGTGCCAGCAGGAACCCAGCGGGGCAGTACTTC. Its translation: CASRNPAGQYF.

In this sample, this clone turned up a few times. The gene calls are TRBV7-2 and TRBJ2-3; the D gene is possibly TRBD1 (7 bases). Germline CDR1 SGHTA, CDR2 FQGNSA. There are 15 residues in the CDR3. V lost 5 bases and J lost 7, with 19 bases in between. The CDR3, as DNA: TGTGCCAGCAGCCCATCGGGCAGGGGGGATCATACGCAGTATTTT. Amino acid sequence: CASSPSGRGDHTQYF.

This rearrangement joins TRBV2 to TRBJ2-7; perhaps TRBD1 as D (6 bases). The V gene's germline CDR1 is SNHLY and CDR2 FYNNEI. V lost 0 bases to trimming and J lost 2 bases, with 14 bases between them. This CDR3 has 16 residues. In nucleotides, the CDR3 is TGTGCCAGCAGTGAAGCGGCTGGGGGCATTACCTACGAGCAGTACTTC. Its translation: CASSEAAGGITYEQYF.

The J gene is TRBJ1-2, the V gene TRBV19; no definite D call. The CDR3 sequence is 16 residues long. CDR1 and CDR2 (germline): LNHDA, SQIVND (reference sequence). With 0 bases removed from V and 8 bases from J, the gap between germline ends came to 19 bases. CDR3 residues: CASSIDRAMSTGGYTF. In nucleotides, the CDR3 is TGTGCCAGTAGTATAGATCGGGCTATGTCCACGGGGGGCTACACCTTC.

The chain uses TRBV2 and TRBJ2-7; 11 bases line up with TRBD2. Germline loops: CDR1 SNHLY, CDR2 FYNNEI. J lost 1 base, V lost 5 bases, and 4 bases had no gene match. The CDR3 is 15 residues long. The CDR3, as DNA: TGTGCCAGCAGTTTAGCGGGAGGGGGTTCCTACGAGCAGTACTTC. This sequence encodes CASSLAGGGSYEQYF.

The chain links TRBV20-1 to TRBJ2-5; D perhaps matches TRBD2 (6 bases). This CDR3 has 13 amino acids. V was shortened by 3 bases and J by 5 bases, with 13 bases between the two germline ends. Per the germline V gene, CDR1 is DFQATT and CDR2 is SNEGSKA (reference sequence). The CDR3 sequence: CSASGTHRETQYF. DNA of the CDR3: TGCAGTGCTAGTGGGACTCACCGGGAGACCCAGTACTTC.

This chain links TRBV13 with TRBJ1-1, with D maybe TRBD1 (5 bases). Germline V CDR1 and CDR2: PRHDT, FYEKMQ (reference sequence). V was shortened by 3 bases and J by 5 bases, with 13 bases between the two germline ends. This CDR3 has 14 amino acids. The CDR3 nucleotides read TGTGCCAGCAGCTTCCTCACCGGGGGGACTGAAGCTTTCTTT. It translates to CASSFLTGGTEAFF.

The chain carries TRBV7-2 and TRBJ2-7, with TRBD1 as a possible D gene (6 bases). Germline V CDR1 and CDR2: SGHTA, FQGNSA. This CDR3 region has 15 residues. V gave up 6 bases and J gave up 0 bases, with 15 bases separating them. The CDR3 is CASSYLPGVSYEQYF. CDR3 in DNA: TGTGCCAGCAGTTACCTTCCAGGGGTCTCCTACGAGCAGTACTTC. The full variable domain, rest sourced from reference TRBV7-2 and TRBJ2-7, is GAGVSQSPSNKVTEKGKDVELRCDPISGHTALYWYRQSLGQGLEFLIYFQGNSAPDKSGLPSDRFSAERTGGSVSTLTIQRTQQEDSAVYLCASSYLPGVSYEQYFGPGTRLTVT.

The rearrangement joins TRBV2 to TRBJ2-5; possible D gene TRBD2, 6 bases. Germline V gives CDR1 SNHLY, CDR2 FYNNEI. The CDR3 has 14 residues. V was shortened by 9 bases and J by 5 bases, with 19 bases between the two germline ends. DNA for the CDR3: TGTGCCAGTAGAAGGGACTCATCATCCGAGACCCAGTACTTC. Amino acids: CASRRDSSSETQYF.

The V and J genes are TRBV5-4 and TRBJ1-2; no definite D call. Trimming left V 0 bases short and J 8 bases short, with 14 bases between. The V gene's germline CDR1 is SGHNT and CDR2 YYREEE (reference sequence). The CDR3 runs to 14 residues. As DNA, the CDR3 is TGTGCCAGCAGCTTGGCCGAGCCGAGGAACGGCTACACCTTC. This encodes CASSLAEPRNGYTF.

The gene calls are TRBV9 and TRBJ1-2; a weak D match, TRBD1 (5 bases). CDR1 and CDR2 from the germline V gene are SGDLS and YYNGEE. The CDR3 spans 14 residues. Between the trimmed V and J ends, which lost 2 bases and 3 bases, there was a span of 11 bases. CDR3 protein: CASSVSGEDYGYTF. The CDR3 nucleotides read TGTGCCAGCAGCGTCTCGGGGGAAGACTATGGCTACACCTTC.

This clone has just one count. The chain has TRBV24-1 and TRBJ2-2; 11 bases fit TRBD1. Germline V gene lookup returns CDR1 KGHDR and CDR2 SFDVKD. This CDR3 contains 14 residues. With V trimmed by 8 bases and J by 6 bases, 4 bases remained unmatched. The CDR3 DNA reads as TGTGCCACCACCGGGACAGGGGGAGCCGGGGAGCTGTTTTTT. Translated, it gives CATTGTGGAGELFF.

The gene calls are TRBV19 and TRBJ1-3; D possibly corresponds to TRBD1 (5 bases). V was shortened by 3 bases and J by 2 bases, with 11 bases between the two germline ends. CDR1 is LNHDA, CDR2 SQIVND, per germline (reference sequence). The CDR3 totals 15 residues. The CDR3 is CASSISGLTGNTIYF. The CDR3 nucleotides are TGTGCCAGTAGTATCTCAGGGCTCACTGGAAACACCATATATTTT. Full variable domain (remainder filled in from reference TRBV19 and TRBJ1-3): DGGITQSPKYLFRKEGQNVTLSCEQNLNHDAMYWYRQDPGQGLRLIYYSQIVNDFQKGDIAEGYSVSREKKESFPLTVTSAQKNPTAFYLCASSISGLTGNTIYFGEGSWLTVV.

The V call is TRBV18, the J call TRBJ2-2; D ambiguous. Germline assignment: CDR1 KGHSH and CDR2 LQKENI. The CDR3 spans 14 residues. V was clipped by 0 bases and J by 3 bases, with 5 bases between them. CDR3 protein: CASSPPRYTGELFF. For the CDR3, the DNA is TGTGCCAGCTCACCACCTCGGTACACCGGGGAGCTGTTTTTT.

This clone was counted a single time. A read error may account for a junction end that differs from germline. The CDR3 DNA reads TGTGCCAGCAGCCAAGGGTTAGCGGGAAATGTCTTC. Translated: CASSQGLAGNVF. The chain couples TRBV14 to TRBJ2-1; 8 bases agree with TRBD2. Germline lookup yields CDR1 SGHDN and CDR2 FVKESK. The CDR3 extends over 12 amino acids.

CDR3 residues: CSVVGTGGYGYTF. The CDR3 region has the DNA TGCAGCGTTGTGGGGACAGGGGGCTACGGCTACACCTTC. The V and J genes are TRBV29-1 and TRBJ1-2; 12 bases are shared with TRBD1. The CDR3 is 13 residues long. Trimming at V came to 4 bases and at J to 8 bases, leaving 5 bases not matched to a gene. Germline V gene lookup returns CDR1 SQVTM and CDR2 ANQGSEA.

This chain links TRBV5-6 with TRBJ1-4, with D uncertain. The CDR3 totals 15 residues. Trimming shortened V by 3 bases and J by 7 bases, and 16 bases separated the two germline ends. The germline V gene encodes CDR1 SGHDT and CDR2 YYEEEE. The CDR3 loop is CASSSKGRRSEKLFF. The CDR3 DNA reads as TGTGCCAGCAGCTCAAAAGGGAGGAGAAGTGAAAAACTGTTTTTT.

The CDR3 bases are TGTGCCAGCAGCCCCTCGCGATACGAGCAGTACTTC. Its translation is CASSPSRYEQYF. V usage is TRBV7-2 and J usage is TRBJ2-7; no reliable D call. The germline CDR1 and CDR2 sequences are SGHTA and FQGNSA. Trimming took 5 bases from V and 4 from J, leaving 9 bases between them. The CDR3 has 12 residues.

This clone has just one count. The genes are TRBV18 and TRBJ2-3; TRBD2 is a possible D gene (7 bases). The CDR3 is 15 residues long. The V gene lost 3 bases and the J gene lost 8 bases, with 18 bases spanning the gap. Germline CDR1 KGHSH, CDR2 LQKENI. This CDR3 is CASSPRGARNGTQYF. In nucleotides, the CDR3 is TGTGCCAGCTCACCCCGGGGGGCCCGAAACGGTACGCAGTATTTT.

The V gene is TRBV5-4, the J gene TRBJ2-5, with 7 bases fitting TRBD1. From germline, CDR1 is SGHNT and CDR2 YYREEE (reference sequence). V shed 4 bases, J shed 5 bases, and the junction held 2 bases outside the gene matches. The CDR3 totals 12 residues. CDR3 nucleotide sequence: TGTGCCAGCAGCGCGGACAGGGAGACCCAGTACTTC. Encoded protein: CASSADRETQYF.

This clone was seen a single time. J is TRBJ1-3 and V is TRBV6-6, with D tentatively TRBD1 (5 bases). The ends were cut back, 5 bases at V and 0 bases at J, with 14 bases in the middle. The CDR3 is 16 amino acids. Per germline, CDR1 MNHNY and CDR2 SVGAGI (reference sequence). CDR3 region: CASSRLQGISGNTIYF. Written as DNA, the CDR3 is TGTGCCAGCAGTCGACTCCAGGGAATCTCTGGAAACACCATATATTTT.

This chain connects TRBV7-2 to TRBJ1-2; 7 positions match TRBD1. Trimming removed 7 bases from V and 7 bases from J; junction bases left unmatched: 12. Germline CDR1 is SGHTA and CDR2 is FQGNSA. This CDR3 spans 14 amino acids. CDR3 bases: TGTGCCAGCACCCCCCAGGGGGTAAGTGGTGGCTACACCTTC. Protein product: CASTPQGVSGGYTF.

As DNA, the CDR3 is TGTGCCAGCAGCCAAGTGGGGGGGGACCTAGCCAAAAACATTCAGTACTTC. Its protein product is CASSQVGGDLAKNIQYF. V gene TRBV3-1 (or the pseudogene TRBV3-2) combines with J gene TRBJ2-4; 7 nucleotides match TRBD2. Germline CDR1 and CDR2: LGHDT and YNNKEL (reference sequence). V shed 1 base and J 0 bases; nucleotides not matched to a gene: 6. CDR3 length: 17 amino acids.

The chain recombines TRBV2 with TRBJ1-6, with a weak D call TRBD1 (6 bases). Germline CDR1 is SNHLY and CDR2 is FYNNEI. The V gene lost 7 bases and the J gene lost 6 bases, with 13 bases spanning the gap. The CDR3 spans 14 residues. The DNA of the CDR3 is TGTGCCAGCATAAGGACAGCTTCTAATTCACCCCTCCACTTT. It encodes CASIRTASNSPLHF.

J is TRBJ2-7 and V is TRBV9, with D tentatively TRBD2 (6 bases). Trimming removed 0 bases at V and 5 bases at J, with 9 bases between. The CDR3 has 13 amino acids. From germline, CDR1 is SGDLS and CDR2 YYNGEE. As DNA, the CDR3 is TGTGCCAGCAGCGTAGGGTGGGGGGACGAGCAGTACTTC. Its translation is CASSVGWGDEQYF. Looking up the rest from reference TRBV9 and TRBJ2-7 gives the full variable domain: DSGVTQTPKHLITATGQRVTLRCSPRSGDLSVYWYQQSLDQGLQFLIQYYNGEERAKGNILERFSAQQFPDLHSELNLSSLELGDSALYFCASSVGWGDEQYFGPGTRLTVT.

CDR3 nucleotide sequence: TGTGCCAGCAGCTTGTCTACGGGCGGGGGTCAGCCCCAGCATTTT. Translated: CASSLSTGGGQPQHF. The chain is built from TRBV5-8 and TRBJ1-5; D is perhaps TRBD1 (5 bases). From germline, CDR1 is SGHTS and CDR2 YDEGEE. V was trimmed by 1 base and J by 6 bases, leaving 14 bases between them. The CDR3 spans 15 residues.

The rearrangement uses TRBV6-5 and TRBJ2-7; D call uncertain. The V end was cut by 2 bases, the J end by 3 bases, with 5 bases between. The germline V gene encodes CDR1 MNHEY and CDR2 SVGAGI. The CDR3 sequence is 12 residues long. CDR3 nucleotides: TGTGCCAGCAGTTACACCGGCTACGAGCAGTACTTC. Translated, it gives CASSYTGYEQYF.